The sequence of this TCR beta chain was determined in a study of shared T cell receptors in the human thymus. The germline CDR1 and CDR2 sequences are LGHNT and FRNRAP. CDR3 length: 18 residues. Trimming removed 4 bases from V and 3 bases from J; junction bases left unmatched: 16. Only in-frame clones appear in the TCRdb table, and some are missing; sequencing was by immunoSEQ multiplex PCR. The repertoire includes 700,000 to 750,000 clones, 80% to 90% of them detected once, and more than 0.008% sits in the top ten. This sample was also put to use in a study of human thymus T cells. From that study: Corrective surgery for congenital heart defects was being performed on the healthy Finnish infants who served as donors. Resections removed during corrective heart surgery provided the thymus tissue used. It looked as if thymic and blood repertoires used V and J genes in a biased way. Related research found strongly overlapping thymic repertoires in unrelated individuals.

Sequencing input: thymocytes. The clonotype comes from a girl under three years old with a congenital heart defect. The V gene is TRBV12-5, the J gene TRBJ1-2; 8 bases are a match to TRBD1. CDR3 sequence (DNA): TGTGCTAGTGGTTCCGATTATACTCGACAGGGGCGAGACTATGGCTACACCTTC. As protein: CASGSDYTRQGRDYGYTF.